A selection of T cell receptor beta chains follows, all from one sample in a study of T-cell memory formation after mild COVID-19. MiXCR was run by TCRdb on the 5' RACE reads, yielding one entry per CDR3 protein. Among roughly 13,000 distinct CDR3 sequences listed, about 14% were seen once. The specimen was PBMCs or a T cell subset sorted from them (not recorded which). These receptors came from a man aged 18 to 29 who had mild COVID-19 (a few samples of this study predate the infection). Cell type and time point are not known. The CDR3 runs from the conserved cysteine through the conserved F or W. A D gene is named only where the DNA matches it firmly. Size is stated for part of the rows, as once, few or many counts, or as a class when the clone is expanded.

clone_size: many
j_call: TRBJ2-1
v_call: TRBV5-1
d_call: NA
cdr3_length: 13
cdr3_aa: CASSLEKYNEQFF
cdr3_nt: TGCGCCAGCAGCTTGGAGAAATACAATGAGCAGTTCTTC

clone_size: many
j_call: TRBJ1-1
v_call: TRBV29-1
d_call: NA
cdr3_length: 12
cdr3_aa: CSVVLRYTEAFF
cdr3_nt: TGCAGCGTTGTGTTGAGGTACACTGAAGCTTTCTTT

clone_size: few
j_call: TRBJ1-1
v_call: TRBV29-1
d_call: TRBD1
cdr3_length: 16
cdr3_aa: CSVEGPKGAPNTEAFF
cdr3_nt: TGCAGCGTTGAAGGCCCAAAGGGGGCCCCGAACACTGAAGCTTTCTTT

clone_size: NA
j_call: TRBJ1-6
v_call: TRBV28
d_call: NA
cdr3_length: 14
cdr3_aa: CASSLPGDNSPLHF
cdr3_nt: TGTGCCAGCAGTTTACCGGGCGATAATTCACCCCTCCACTTT

clone_size: NA
j_call: TRBJ2-1
v_call: TRBV6-2/TRBV6-3
d_call: TRBD2
cdr3_length: 19
cdr3_aa: CASRLTLFLRGGSYNEQFF
cdr3_nt: TGTGCCAGCAGACTTACCCTTTTTCTGCGGGGGGGGTCCTACAATGAGCAGTTCTTC

clone_size: many
j_call: TRBJ2-3
v_call: TRBV20-1
d_call: NA
cdr3_length: 16
cdr3_aa: CSARFRWGVFTDTQYF
cdr3_nt: TGCAGTGCTAGATTTAGGTGGGGGGTCTTCACAGATACGCAGTATTTT

clone_size: NA
j_call: TRBJ2-5
v_call: TRBV2
d_call: TRBD1
cdr3_length: 14
cdr3_aa: CASSEAGQVETQYF
cdr3_nt: TGTGCCAGCAGTGAAGCCGGACAGGTGGAGACCCAGTACTTC

clone_size: NA
j_call: TRBJ2-7
v_call: TRBV29-1
d_call: NA
cdr3_length: 14
cdr3_aa: CSVAAAGNLYEQYF
cdr3_nt: TGCAGCGTTGCGGCGGCAGGGAACCTCTACGAGCAGTACTTC

clone_size: many
j_call: TRBJ2-4
v_call: TRBV6-2/TRBV6-3
d_call: NA
cdr3_length: 13
cdr3_aa: CASSFVSPNIQYF
cdr3_nt: TGTGCCAGCAGTTTTGTCAGCCCGAACATTCAGTACTTC

clone_size: many
j_call: TRBJ2-6
v_call: TRBV20-1
d_call: NA
cdr3_length: 15
cdr3_aa: CSARDLFSGANVLTF
cdr3_nt: TGCAGTGCTAGAGATTTGTTCTCTGGGGCCAACGTCCTGACTTTC

clone_size: NA
j_call: TRBJ2-2
v_call: TRBV12-3/TRBV12-4
d_call: TRBD2
cdr3_length: 17
cdr3_aa: CASSLRRGGLISGELFF
cdr3_nt: TGTGCCAGCAGTTTGAGGCGGGGGGGCCTTATTAGTGGGGAGCTGTTTTTT

clone_size: many
j_call: TRBJ2-3
v_call: TRBV12-3/TRBV12-4
d_call: NA
cdr3_length: 12
cdr3_aa: CASSTSTDTQYF
cdr3_nt: TGTGCCAGCAGTACCAGCACAGATACGCAGTATTTT

clone_size: many
j_call: TRBJ2-7
v_call: TRBV6-6
d_call: TRBD1
cdr3_length: 16
cdr3_aa: CASSRPRGQDSYEQYF
cdr3_nt: TGTGCCAGCAGCCGACCCCGAGGACAGGACTCCTACGAGCAGTACTTC

clone_size: many
j_call: TRBJ2-7
v_call: TRBV6-5
d_call: NA
cdr3_length: 15
cdr3_aa: CASSYYAGTPAEQYF
cdr3_nt: TGTGCCAGCAGTTACTACGCTGGGACGCCGGCGGAGCAGTACTTC

clone_size: many
j_call: TRBJ1-2
v_call: TRBV29-1
d_call: TRBD1
cdr3_length: 15
cdr3_aa: CSVVYGTGGAQGYTF
cdr3_nt: TGCAGCGTTGTGTACGGGACAGGGGGCGCCCAGGGCTACACCTTC

clone_size: many
j_call: TRBJ1-2
v_call: TRBV6-5
d_call: TRBD1
cdr3_length: 16
cdr3_aa: CASSQDYTGTAYGYTF
cdr3_nt: TGTGCCAGCAGTCAGGACTATACCGGGACAGCCTATGGCTACACCTTC

clone_size: NA
j_call: TRBJ1-2
v_call: TRBV4-3
d_call: TRBD1
cdr3_length: 17
cdr3_aa: CASSQVGPGQGTYGYTF
cdr3_nt: TGCGCCAGCAGCCAAGTAGGGCCGGGACAGGGGACCTATGGCTACACCTTC

clone_size: few
j_call: TRBJ2-5
v_call: TRBV7-6
d_call: NA
cdr3_length: 15
cdr3_aa: CASSLLGLLKETQYF
cdr3_nt: TGTGCCAGCAGCCTACTTGGGCTTTTGAAAGAGACCCAGTACTTC

clone_size: many
j_call: TRBJ1-6
v_call: TRBV11-2
d_call: TRBD1
cdr3_length: 14
cdr3_aa: CASSPGQGASPLHF
cdr3_nt: TGTGCCAGCAGCCCCGGACAGGGGGCTTCACCCCTCCACTTT

clone_size: many
j_call: TRBJ2-6
v_call: TRBV9
d_call: NA
cdr3_length: 16
cdr3_aa: CASSDPKDSGANVLTF
cdr3_nt: TGTGCCAGCAGCGATCCCAAAGACTCTGGGGCCAACGTCCTGACTTTC

clone_size: few
j_call: TRBJ1-2
v_call: TRBV24-1
d_call: NA
cdr3_length: 13
cdr3_aa: CATSDFPGSGYTF
cdr3_nt: TGTGCCACCAGTGATTTTCCAGGGTCTGGCTACACCTTC

clone_size: many
j_call: TRBJ2-1
v_call: TRBV13
d_call: NA
cdr3_length: 15
cdr3_aa: CASRLRARLVDEQFF
cdr3_nt: TGTGCCAGCCGCTTACGAGCCCGCCTGGTGGATGAGCAGTTCTTC

clone_size: many
j_call: TRBJ2-5
v_call: TRBV10-2
d_call: NA
cdr3_length: 11
cdr3_aa: CASGTGETQYF
cdr3_nt: TGCGCCAGCGGAACGGGGGAGACCCAGTACTTC

clone_size: many
j_call: TRBJ1-1
v_call: TRBV7-9
d_call: NA
cdr3_length: 12
cdr3_aa: CASSLQGWEAFF
cdr3_nt: TGTGCCAGCAGCTTACAGGGGTGGGAAGCTTTCTTT

clone_size: NA
j_call: TRBJ2-1
v_call: TRBV19
d_call: NA
cdr3_length: 12
cdr3_aa: CASKGLAEVQFF
cdr3_nt: TGTGCCAGTAAGGGCTTAGCGGAGGTGCAGTTCTTC